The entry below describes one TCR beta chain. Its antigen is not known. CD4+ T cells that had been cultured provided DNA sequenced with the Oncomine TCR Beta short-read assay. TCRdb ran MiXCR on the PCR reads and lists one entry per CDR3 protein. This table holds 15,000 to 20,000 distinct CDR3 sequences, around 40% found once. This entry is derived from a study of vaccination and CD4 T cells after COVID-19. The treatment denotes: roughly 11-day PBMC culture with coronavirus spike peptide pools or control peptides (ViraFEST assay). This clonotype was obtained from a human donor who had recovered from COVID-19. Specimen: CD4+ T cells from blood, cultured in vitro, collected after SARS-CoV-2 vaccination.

The CDR3 loop reads CASRGQTNTGELFF. DNA of the CDR3: TGTGCCAGCAGAGGCCAGACAAACACCGGGGAGCTGTTTTTT. J is TRBJ2-2 and V is TRBV7-8; D gene unclear. The germline CDR1 and CDR2 sequences are SGHVS and FQNEAQ. The CDR3 runs to 14 residues. Trimming removed 6 bases from V and 2 bases from J, with 10 bases in between.